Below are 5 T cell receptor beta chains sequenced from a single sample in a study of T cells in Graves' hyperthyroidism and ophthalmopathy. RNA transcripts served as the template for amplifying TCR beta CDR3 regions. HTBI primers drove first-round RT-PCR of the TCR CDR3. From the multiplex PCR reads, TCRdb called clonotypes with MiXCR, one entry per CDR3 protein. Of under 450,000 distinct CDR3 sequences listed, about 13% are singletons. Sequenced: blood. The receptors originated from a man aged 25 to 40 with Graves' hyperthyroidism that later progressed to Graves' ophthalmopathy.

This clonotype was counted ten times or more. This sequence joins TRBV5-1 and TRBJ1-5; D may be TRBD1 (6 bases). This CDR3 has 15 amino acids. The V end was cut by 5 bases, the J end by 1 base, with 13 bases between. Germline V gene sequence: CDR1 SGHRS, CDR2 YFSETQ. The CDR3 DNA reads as TGCGCCAGCAGTCCGGAGGGGGGGAGCAATCAGCCCCAGCATTTT. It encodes CASSPEGGSNQPQHF.

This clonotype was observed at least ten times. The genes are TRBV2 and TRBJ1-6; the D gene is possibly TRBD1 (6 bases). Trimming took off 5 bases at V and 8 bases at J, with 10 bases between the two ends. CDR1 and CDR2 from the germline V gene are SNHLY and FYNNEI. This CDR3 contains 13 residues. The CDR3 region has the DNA TGTGCCAGCAGTCTACGACAGGATTCACCCCTCCACTTT. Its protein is CASSLRQDSPLHF.

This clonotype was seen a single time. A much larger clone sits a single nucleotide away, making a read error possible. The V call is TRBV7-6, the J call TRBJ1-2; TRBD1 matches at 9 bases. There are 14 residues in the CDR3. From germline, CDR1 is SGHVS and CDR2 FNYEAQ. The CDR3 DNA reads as TGTGCCAGCAGCCGCACCGGGACAGGGAGTGGCTGCACCTTC. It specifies CASSRTGTGSGCTF. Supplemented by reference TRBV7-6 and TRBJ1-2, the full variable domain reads GAGVSQSPRYKVTKRGQDVALRCDPISGHVSLYWYRQALGQGPEFLTYFNYEAQQDKSGLPNDRFSAERPEGSISTLTIQRTEQRDSAMYRCASSRTGTGSGCTFGSGTRLTVV.

This CDR3 reads CASSLGEGPYGYTF. The CDR3 nucleotides read TGTGCCAGCAGCTTAGGAGAGGGGCCCTATGGCTACACCTTC. V usage is TRBV7-9 and J usage is TRBJ1-2, with D possibly matching TRBD1 (5 bases). Trimming removed 1 base from V and 4 bases from J, with 10 bases in between. Germline V CDR1 and CDR2: SEHNR, FQNEAQ (reference sequence). The CDR3 has 14 residues.

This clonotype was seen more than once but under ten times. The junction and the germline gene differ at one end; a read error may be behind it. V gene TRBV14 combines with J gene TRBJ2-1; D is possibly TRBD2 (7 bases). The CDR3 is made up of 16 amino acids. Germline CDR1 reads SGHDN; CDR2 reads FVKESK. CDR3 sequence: CASSQVGGGYLDEQFF. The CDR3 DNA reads TGTGCCAGCAGTCAAGTGGGCGGGGGCTATCTAGACGAGCAGTTCTTC.